This TCR beta chain is drawn from a study of blood T cell repertoires in COVID-19 (dated by TCRdb to 2019 to 2021). The study in broad terms: The collaborator samples originated in the United States, Italy and Spain and spanned the acute and convalescent phases of COVID-19. The dataset comprised deeply sampled blood TCRbeta repertoires from subjects exposed to, actively infected with, or recovered from COVID-19. The repertoires were released in a freely available public database intended as a resource for research on the immune response to SARS-CoV-2. Where available, HLA class I and class II types were taken from metadata supplied by the sample provider and were not determined by assay-based typing. The prospective study material was composed of cDNA or gDNA derived from T cells, B-cell-depleted T cells, or PBMCs. A de-identified subject ID, COVID-19 status, age in years and sex were almost always included in the sample metadata. The samples were drawn from the first 160 participants of the ongoing ImmuneRACE study and from 950 to 1,500 subjects provided by 6 global collaborators.

What the work shows at the level of the full study, not this receptor alone: The quantity of clinical and demographic metadata differed by source and by participant and was supplied without curation.

In its sample, this clone was seen a few times. Its recognized antigen is unknown. No base-level quality is on record; no much larger clone is a single base apart. V loses 4 bases of germline sequence and J loses 4 bases, and the interval between the two ends is 13 bases. The germline V gene (reference sequence) gives CDR1 as WNHNN and CDR2 as SYGVQD. Including cysteine and phenylalanine, the CDR3 has 14 amino acids. This entry keeps only the CDR3 DNA: 42 bases, framed from base 1. Each collaborating institution followed its own protocols to collect whole blood in K2EDTA tubes. Collaborator samples were shipped for TCRbeta analysis as frozen whole blood, isolated PBMCs, or DNA extracted from either sample type. TCRbeta CDR3 regions were amplified from genomic DNA using the immunoSEQ Assay, a bias-controlled multiplex PCR. The authors' pipeline ran thus. The number of nucleated cells in each sample was estimated from the amplification of reference gene primers within the assay. Sequence reads were collapsed and filtered to measure the absolute abundance of every unique TCRbeta CDR3 rearrangement. Productive Simpson clonality was computed per sample as the square root of Simpson's diversity index over productive rearrangements. This is the immuneACCESS table as TCRdb keeps it, with only in-frame sequences that have V and J called. A part of the clones is gone; compared with another copy, unresolved V genes explain less than half, and the rest is unexplained. V and J calls and clone size are given by that table; D and trimming were obtained from the DNA. The sample table contains around 97,000 clones; only one count was recorded for roughly 90% of them. The top ten clones comprise approximately 6.2% of the sample.

Recombination connected TRBV10-1 to TRBJ1-2; the D gene is not confidently resolved. The sequencing sample was made of peripheral blood. This clonotype was sampled from a human donor in a cohort sampled during active COVID-19. The nucleotides read TGCGCCAGCAGTGGACTGAATCGCTCCTATGGCTACACCTTC. Translated, it reads CASSGLNRSYGYTF.